This T cell receptor (beta chain) originates from a study of blood T cell repertoires in COVID-19. This CDR3 contains 13 residues. CDR1 and CDR2 from the germline V gene are SGHTA and FQGNSA. The V end was cut by 5 bases, the J end by 6 bases, with 10 bases between. The data were produced by immunoSEQ multiplex PCR, yet TCRdb's version contains in-frame clones alone and is incomplete. The table has about 28,000 clones, 76% seen once. This clonotype originated in a man between 70 and 80 years old with acute or convalescent COVID-19. The sequenced material came from peripheral blood. The genes are TRBV7-2 and TRBJ2-2; D remains unclear. CDR3 loop: CASSPVRSGELFF. The DNA for the CDR3 is TGTGCCAGCAGCCCTGTACGGTCCGGGGAGCTGTTTTTT.